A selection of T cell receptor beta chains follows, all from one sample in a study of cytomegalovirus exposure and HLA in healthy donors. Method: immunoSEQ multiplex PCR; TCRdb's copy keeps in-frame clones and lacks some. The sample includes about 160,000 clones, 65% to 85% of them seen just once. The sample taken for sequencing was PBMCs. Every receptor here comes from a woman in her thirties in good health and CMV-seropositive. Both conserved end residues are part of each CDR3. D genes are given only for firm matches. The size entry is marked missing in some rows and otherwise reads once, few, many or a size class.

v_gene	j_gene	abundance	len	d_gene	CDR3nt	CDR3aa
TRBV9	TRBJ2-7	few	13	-	TGTGCCAGCAGCGTAGAGGACAGCTACGAGCAGTACTTC	CASSVEDSYEQYF
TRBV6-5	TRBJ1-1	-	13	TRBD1	TGTGCCAGCAACGGACAGGGATGGGCTGAAGCTTTCTTT	CASNGQGWAEAFF
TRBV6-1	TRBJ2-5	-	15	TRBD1	TGTGCCAGCAGAGGCCAGGGGGCCGGTAGGGAGACCCAGTACTTC	CASRGQGAGRETQYF
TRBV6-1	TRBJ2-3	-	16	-	TGTGCCAGCAGTGAAGCGAGGAGGGGCATCACAGATACGCAGTATTTT	CASSEARRGITDTQYF
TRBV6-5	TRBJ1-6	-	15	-	TGTGCCAGCAGTCCTAGACCGACCCAGGGTACACCCCTCCACTTT	CASSPRPTQGTPLHF
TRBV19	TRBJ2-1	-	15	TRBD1	TGTGCCACGAAGTCCGGGACAGGAACCTACAATGAGCAGTTCTTC	CATKSGTGTYNEQFF
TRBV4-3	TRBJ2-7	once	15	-	TGCGCCAGCAGCCAAGGGCAGGTCGGTACGTGGGAGCAGTACTTC	CASSQGQVGTWEQYF
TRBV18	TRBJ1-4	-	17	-	TGTGCCAGCTCACCAAGAGCGACAGACCTCGTCGGTGAAAAACTGTTTTTT	CASSPRATDLVGEKLFF
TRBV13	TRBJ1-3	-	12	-	TGTGCCAGCAGCTACGGGCAGGGCAGCATATATTTT	CASSYGQGSIYF
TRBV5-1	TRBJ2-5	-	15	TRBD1	TGCGCCAGCAGCTCCAGACAGGGGGCTAGGGAGACCCAGTACTTC	CASSSRQGARETQYF